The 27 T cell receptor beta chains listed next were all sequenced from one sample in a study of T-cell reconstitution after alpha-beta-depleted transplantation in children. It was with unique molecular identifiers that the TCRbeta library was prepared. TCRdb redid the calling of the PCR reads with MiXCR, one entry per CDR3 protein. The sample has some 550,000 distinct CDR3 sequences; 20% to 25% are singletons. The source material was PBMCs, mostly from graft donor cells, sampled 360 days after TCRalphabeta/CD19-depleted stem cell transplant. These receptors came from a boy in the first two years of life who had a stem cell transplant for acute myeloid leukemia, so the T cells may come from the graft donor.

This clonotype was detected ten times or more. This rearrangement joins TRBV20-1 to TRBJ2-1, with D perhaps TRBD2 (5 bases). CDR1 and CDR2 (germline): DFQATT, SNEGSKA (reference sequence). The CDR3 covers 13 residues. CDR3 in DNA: TGCAGGGCGGGCGGAGACCCCTACAATGAGCAGTTCTTC. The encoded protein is CRAGGDPYNEQFF.

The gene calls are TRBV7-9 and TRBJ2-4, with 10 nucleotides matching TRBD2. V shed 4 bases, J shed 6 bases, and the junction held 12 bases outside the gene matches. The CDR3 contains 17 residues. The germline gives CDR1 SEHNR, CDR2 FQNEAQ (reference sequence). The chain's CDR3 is CASSSPKAGGLRNIQYF. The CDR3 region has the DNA TGTGCCAGCAGCTCACCAAAAGCGGGGGGGCTGAGAAACATTCAGTACTTC.

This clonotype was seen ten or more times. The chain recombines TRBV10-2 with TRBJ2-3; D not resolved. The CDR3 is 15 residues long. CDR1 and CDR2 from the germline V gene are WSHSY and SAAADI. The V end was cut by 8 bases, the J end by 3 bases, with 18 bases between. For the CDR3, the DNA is TGCGCCAGCGGACCTCTTTCAGCCGTGACAGATACGCAGTATTTT. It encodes CASGPLSAVTDTQYF.

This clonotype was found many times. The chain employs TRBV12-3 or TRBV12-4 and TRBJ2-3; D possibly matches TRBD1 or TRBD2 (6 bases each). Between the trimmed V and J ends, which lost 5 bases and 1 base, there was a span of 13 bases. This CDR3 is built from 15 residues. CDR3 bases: TGTGCCAGCAGTCAAATGAGGGGGGGCACAGATACGCAGTATTTT. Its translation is CASSQMRGGTDTQYF.

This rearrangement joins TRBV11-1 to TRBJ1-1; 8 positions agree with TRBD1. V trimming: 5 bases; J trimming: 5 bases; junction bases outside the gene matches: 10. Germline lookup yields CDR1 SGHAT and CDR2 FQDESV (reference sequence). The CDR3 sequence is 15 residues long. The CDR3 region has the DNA TGTGCCAGCAGCCGTCGACAGGGGAGTGGGACTGAAGCTTTCTTT. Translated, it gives CASSRRQGSGTEAFF.

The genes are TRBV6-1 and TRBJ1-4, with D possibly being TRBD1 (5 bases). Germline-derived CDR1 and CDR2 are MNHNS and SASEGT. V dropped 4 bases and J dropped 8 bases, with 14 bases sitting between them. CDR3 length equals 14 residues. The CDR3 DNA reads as TGTGCCAGCAGTGCCACGGGCCGGGACGAAAAACTGTTTTTT. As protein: CASSATGRDEKLFF.

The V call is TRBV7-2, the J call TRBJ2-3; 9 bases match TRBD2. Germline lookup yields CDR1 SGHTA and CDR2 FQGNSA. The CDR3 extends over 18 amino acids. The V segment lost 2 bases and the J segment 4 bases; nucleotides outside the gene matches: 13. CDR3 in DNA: TGTGCCAGCAGCTTACGGCCAAGCGGGGGGTTGACGGCAGATACGCAGTATTTT. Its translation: CASSLRPSGGLTADTQYF.

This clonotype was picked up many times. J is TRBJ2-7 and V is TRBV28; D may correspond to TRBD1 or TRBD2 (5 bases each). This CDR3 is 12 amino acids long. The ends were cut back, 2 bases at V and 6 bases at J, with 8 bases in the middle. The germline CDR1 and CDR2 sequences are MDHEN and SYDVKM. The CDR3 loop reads CASSLKGREQYV. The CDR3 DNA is TGTGCCAGCAGTTTAAAGGGACGCGAGCAGTACGTC.

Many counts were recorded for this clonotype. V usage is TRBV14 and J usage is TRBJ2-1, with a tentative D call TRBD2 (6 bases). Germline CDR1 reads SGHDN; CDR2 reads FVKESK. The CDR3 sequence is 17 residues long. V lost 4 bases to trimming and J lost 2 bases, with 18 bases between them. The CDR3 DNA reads TGTGCCAGCAGCCGCATAGGCACCGGGACTCCCTACAATGAGCAGTTCTTC. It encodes CASSRIGTGTPYNEQFF.

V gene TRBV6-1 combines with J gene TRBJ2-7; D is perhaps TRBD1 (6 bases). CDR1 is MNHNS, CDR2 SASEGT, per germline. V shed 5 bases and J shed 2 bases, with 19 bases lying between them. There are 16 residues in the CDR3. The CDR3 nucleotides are TGTGCCAGCAGTCCTCTACAGGGAACAACGACCTACGAGCAGTACTTC. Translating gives CASSPLQGTTTYEQYF.

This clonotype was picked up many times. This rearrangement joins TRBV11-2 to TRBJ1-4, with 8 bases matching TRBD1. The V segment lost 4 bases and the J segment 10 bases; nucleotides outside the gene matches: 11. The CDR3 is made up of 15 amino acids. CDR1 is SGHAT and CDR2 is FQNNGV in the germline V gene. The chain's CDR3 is CASSSLTGVGGKLFF. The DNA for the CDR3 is TGTGCCAGCAGCTCACTGACAGGGGTCGGCGGAAAACTGTTTTTT.

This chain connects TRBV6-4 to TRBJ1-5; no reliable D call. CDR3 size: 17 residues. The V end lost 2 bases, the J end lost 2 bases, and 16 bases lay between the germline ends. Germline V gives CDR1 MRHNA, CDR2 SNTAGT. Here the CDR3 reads CASSDAYGDGGNQPQHF. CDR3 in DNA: TGTGCCAGCAGTGACGCGTACGGGGATGGAGGCAATCAGCCCCAGCATTTT.

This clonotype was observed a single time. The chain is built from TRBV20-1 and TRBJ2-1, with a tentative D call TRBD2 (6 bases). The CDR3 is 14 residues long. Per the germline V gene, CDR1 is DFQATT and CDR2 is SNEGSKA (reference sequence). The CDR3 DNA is TGCAGCTCCTCGTTCGGGGGTAATTACAATGAGCAGTTCTTC. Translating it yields CSSSFGGNYNEQFF.

The CDR3 loop is CSASFPRTGPNYGYTF. CDR3 bases: TGCAGTGCTAGTTTCCCCCGAACAGGGCCAAACTATGGCTACACCTTC. The chain recombines TRBV20-1 with TRBJ1-2; tentatively, D is TRBD1 (6 bases). Germline assignment: CDR1 DFQATT and CDR2 SNEGSKA (reference sequence). V was trimmed by 3 bases and J by 2 bases, leaving 19 bases between them. CDR3 size: 16 residues.

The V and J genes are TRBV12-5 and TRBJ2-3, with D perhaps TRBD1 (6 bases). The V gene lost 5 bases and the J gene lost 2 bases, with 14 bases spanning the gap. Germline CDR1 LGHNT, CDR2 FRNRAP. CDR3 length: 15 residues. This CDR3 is CASGPLGQYTDTQYF. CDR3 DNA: TGTGCTAGTGGTCCCCTTGGACAGTACACAGATACGCAGTATTTT.

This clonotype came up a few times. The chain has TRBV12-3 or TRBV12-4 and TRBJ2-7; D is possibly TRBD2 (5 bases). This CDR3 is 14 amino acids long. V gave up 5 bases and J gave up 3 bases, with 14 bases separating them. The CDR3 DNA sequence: TGTGCCAGCAGTCCGGACGGCCGGGGCTACGAGCAGTACTTC. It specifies CASSPDGRGYEQYF.

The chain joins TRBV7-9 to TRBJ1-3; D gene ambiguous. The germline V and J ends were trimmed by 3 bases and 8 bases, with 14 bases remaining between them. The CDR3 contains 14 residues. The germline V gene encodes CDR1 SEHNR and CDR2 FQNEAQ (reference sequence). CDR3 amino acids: CASSLASSTDTIYF. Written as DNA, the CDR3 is TGTGCCAGCAGCTTGGCATCATCTACGGACACCATATATTTT.

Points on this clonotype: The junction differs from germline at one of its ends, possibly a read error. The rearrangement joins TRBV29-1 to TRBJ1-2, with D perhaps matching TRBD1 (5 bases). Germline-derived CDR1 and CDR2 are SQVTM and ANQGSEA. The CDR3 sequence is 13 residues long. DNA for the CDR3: TGCAGCGTCGAAGGGGCAGCCAACTATGGCTACACCTTC. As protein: CSVEGAANYGYTF.

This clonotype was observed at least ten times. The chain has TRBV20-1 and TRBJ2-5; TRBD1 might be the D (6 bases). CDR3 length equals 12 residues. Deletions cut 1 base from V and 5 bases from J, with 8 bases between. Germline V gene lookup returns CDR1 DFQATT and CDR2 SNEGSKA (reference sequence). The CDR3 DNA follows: TGCAGTGCTAGAGTCCAGGGGGAGACCCAGTACTTC. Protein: CSARVQGETQYF.

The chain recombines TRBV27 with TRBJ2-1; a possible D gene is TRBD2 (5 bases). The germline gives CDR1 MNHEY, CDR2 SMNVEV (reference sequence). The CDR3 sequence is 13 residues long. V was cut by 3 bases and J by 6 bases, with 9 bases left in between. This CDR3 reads CASSFGKGNEQFF. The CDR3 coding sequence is TGTGCCAGCAGTTTCGGGAAAGGCAATGAGCAGTTCTTC.

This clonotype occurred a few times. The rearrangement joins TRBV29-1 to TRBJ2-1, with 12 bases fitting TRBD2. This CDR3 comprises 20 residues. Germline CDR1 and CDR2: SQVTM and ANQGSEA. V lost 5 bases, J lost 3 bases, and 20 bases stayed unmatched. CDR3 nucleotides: TGCAGCGTTAGTCCTATAGACGGACTAGCGGGGCTCATTGACTACAATGAGCAGTTCTTC. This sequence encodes CSVSPIDGLAGLIDYNEQFF.

The DNA for the CDR3 is TGCGCCAGCAGCCAAGGGGACGGAACCTACGAGCAGTACTTC. Protein sequence: CASSQGDGTYEQYF. This chain links TRBV4-3 with TRBJ2-7; D tentatively fits TRBD1 or TRBD2 (5 bases each). Germline V gene sequence: CDR1 LGHNA, CDR2 YSLEER. CDR3 size: 14 residues. Deletions cut 1 base from V and 2 bases from J, with 9 bases between.

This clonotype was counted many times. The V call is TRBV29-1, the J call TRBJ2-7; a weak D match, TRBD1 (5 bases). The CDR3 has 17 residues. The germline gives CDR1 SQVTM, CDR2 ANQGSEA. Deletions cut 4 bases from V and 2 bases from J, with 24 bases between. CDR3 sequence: CSVVGVGPSSRPYEQYF. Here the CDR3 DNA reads TGCAGCGTTGTAGGGGTTGGTCCCTCTAGTAGACCCTACGAGCAGTACTTC.

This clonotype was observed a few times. The CDR3 region is CSVSGGAADTGELFF. As DNA, the CDR3 is TGCAGCGTTAGCGGGGGGGCCGCCGACACCGGGGAGCTGTTTTTT. The genes are TRBV29-1 and TRBJ2-2; TRBD2 matches at 10 bases. The CDR3 totals 15 residues. After removal of 5 bases from V and 3 bases from J, the junction contained 6 bases not matched to a gene. Germline loops: CDR1 SQVTM, CDR2 ANQGSEA.

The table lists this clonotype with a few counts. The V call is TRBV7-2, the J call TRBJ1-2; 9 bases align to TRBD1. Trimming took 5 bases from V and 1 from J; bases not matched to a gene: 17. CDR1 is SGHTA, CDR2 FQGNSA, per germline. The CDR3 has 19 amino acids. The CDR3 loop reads CASSDPIYRGRILNYGYTF. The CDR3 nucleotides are TGTGCCAGCAGCGACCCGATATACAGGGGGCGGATCCTTAACTATGGCTACACCTTC. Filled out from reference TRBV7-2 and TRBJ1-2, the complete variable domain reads GAGVSQSPSNKVTEKGKDVELRCDPISGHTALYWYRQSLGQGLEFLIYFQGNSAPDKSGLPSDRFSAERTGGSVSTLTIQRTQQEDSAVYLCASSDPIYRGRILNYGYTFGSGTRLTVV.

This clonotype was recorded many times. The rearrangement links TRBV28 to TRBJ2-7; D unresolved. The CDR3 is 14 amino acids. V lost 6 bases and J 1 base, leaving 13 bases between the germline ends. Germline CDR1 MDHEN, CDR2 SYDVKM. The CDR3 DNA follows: TGTGCCAGCAGGACTTCCGGCCTATCCTACGAGCAGTACGTC. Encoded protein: CASRTSGLSYEQYV.

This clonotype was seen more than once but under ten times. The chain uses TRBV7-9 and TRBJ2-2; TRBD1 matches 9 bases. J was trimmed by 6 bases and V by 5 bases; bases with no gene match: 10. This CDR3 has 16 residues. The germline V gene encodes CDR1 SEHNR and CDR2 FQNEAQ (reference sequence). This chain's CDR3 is CASSVRDRVGAGELFF. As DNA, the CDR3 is TGTGCCAGCAGCGTCCGGGACAGGGTCGGCGCCGGGGAGCTGTTTTTT.